This TCR beta chain derives from a study of blood T cell repertoires in COVID-19 (dated by TCRdb to 2018 to 2021). Regarding the study in general: The collaborator samples originated in the United States, Italy and Spain and spanned the acute and convalescent phases of COVID-19. The samples were drawn from the first 160 participants of the ongoing ImmuneRACE study and from 950 to 1,500 subjects provided by 6 global collaborators. Subjects who had been exposed to COVID-19, were actively infected with it, or had recovered from it provided the deeply sampled blood TCRbeta repertoires that made up the dataset. Sample metadata almost always included a de-identified subject ID, COVID-19 status, age in years and sex. The repertoires were made available in a free public database intended to serve as a resource for research on the immune response to SARS-CoV-2. The material from the prospective study consisted of cDNA or gDNA derived from T cells, B-cell-depleted T cells, or PBMCs. HLA class I and class II types, where available, came from metadata supplied by the sample provider rather than from assay-based typing.

Collaborating institutions collected whole blood in K2EDTA tubes following their own protocols. Collaborator samples were shipped for TCRbeta analysis as frozen whole blood, isolated PBMCs, or DNA extracted from either sample type. Notes on this clone: This receptor's antigen is unknown. Base-call qualities are not available, and no considerably larger clone is one nucleotide away.

Study-wide conclusions, independent of this receptor: The amount of clinical and demographic metadata varied by source and participant and was provided uncurated.

The immunoSEQ Assay, a bias-controlled multiplex PCR, was used to amplify TCRbeta CDR3 regions from genomic DNA. The published analysis was carried out like this. Nucleated cell counts per sample were estimated from amplification of reference gene primers within the assay. Sequence reads were collapsed and filtered to measure the absolute abundance of every unique TCRbeta CDR3 rearrangement. For each sample, productive Simpson clonality was calculated as the square root of Simpson's diversity index over productive rearrangements. This is the immuneACCESS table as TCRdb keeps it, with only in-frame sequences that have V and J called. A part of the clones is gone; compared with another copy, unresolved V genes explain less than half, and the rest is unexplained. V and J calls and clone size are given by that table; D and trimming were obtained from the DNA. The sample profile shows tens of thousands of clones; around four fifths of them were found once. The ten largest clones capture approximately 5.3% of the sample.

Its CDR3 holds 13 amino acids, cysteine through phenylalanine. Only CDR3 DNA remains: 39 bases, in frame from the first base. V is pared back by 4 bases and J by 7 bases, with 14 bases lying between the germline termini. The germline V gene supplies CDR1 LGHNA and CDR2 YSLEER. Sequencing was done on a sample of peripheral blood. The TCR originated in a man aged 50-60 years with active COVID-19. The receptor chain draws on TRBV4-3 and TRBJ2-7; the best D guess is TRBD2, with 6 bases matching. The CDR3 region: CASSPSEGLEQYF. The DNA sequence is given as TGCGCCAGCAGCCCCTCGGAGGGGCTGGAGCAGTACTTC.